The 13 T cell receptor beta chains in this list originate from one sample, sequenced in a study of cytomegalovirus exposure and HLA in healthy donors. Researchers ran the PCR with 60 Vbeta and 13 Jbeta primers. Clones were sequenced by immunoSEQ multiplex PCR, and TCRdb holds only the in-frame ones, with some missing. The sample shows approximately 150,000 clones, 70% to 85% of them seen only once. The sample consisted of PBMCs. The receptors shown here come from a woman aged 55-70 years in good health and CMV-seropositive.

The chain recombines TRBV4-2 with TRBJ2-3, with 14 bases fitting TRBD2. From germline, CDR1 is LGHNA and CDR2 YNFKEQ. This CDR3 is 17 amino acids long. The V gene end was trimmed by 1 base and the J gene end by 4 bases; junction bases not matched to a gene: 4. CDR3 amino acids: CASSQGGLAGDSDTQYF. As DNA, the CDR3 is TGTGCCAGCAGCCAAGGGGGACTAGCGGGAGACTCAGATACGCAGTATTTT.

V and J are TRBV4-1 and TRBJ1-5; TRBD1 matches 8 bases. CDR1 and CDR2 from the germline V gene are MGHRA and YSYEKL. The CDR3 runs to 15 residues. Trimming cost V 6 bases and J 6 bases; bases outside gene matches: 10. The CDR3 protein is CASSPDRALGQPQHF. CDR3 DNA sequence: TGCGCCAGCAGTCCGGACAGGGCCCTAGGTCAGCCCCAGCATTTT.

J is TRBJ2-1 and V is TRBV29-1, with 8 bases that match TRBD1. V was clipped by 5 bases and J by 6 bases; unmatched bases: 12. The CDR3 totals 15 residues. From germline, CDR1 is SQVTM and CDR2 ANQGSEA. This CDR3 is CSVSGRPTGGNEQFF. DNA of the CDR3: TGCAGCGTTTCCGGGCGGCCCACAGGGGGCAATGAGCAGTTCTTC.

The chain couples TRBV5-4 to TRBJ2-2; 11 bases are shared with TRBD2. CDR1 is SGHNT and CDR2 is YYREEE in the germline V gene (reference sequence). This CDR3 is 15 amino acids long. V was pared by 9 bases and J by 3 bases, with 7 bases of the junction left unmatched. CDR3: CAIEIAGGYTGELFF. DNA for the CDR3: TGTGCCATCGAAATAGCGGGAGGGTACACCGGGGAGCTGTTTTTT.

The V and J genes are TRBV18 and TRBJ2-7; D unresolved. The CDR3 is 15 amino acids. The germline V gene encodes CDR1 KGHSH and CDR2 LQKENI. Trimming left V 4 bases short and J 0 bases short, with 13 bases between. The CDR3 DNA reads as TGTGCCAGCTCACTTACTACCCAGAGCTCCTACGAGCAGTACTTC. This codes for CASSLTTQSSYEQYF.

The chain links TRBV2 to TRBJ2-7; a possible D gene is TRBD2 (7 bases). CDR1 is SNHLY and CDR2 is FYNNEI in the germline V gene. Trimming left V 7 bases short and J 3 bases short, with 13 bases between. The CDR3 is 13 residues long. The CDR3 loop is CASNPGGFYEQYF. As DNA, the CDR3 is TGTGCCAGCAATCCGGGGGGCTTCTACGAGCAGTACTTC.

The CDR3 here is CASSADRGPYEQYF. DNA for the CDR3: TGTGCCAGTAGCGCAGACAGGGGCCCCTACGAGCAGTACTTC. The chain recombines TRBV19 with TRBJ2-7, with 8 positions matching TRBD1. Trimming cost V 6 bases and J 2 bases; bases outside gene matches: 6. Germline CDR1 reads LNHDA; CDR2 reads SQIVND (reference sequence). The CDR3 covers 14 residues. The whole variable domain, remainder taken from reference TRBV19 and TRBJ2-7, is DGGITQSPKYLFRKEGQNVTLSCEQNLNHDAMYWYRQDPGQGLRLIYYSQIVNDFQKGDIAEGYSVSREKKESFPLTVTSAQKNPTAFYLCASSADRGPYEQYFGPGTRLTVT.

The table lists this clone with a count of one. V usage is TRBV7-8 and J usage is TRBJ2-7; a possible D gene is TRBD1 (6 bases). The V gene lost 0 bases and the J gene lost 3 bases, with 12 bases spanning the gap. CDR1 is SGHVS and CDR2 is FQNEAQ in the germline V gene. The CDR3 extends over 15 amino acids. CDR3 in amino acids: CASSLATGRNYEQYF. CDR3 nucleotide sequence: TGTGCCAGCAGCTTAGCGACAGGAAGAAACTACGAGCAGTACTTC.

This chain joins TRBV2 and TRBJ2-3; 13 bases are a match to TRBD2. V was clipped by 8 bases and J by 8 bases; unmatched bases: 7. Germline CDR1 reads SNHLY; CDR2 reads FYNNEI. This CDR3 is built from 14 residues. CDR3 residues: CASFGLAGVGTQYF. CDR3 in DNA: TGTGCCAGCTTCGGACTAGCGGGAGTGGGTACGCAGTATTTT.

In the case of this clone: A read error may account for a junction end that differs from germline. The same CDR3 arises from other DNA sequences in this sample as well. This chain connects TRBV28 to TRBJ2-2, with 13 bases fitting TRBD2. CDR1 is MDHEN, CDR2 SYDVKM, per germline. The length of the CDR3 is 19 residues. CDR3 amino acids: CASSLSTGLAGVDTGELFF. The CDR3 DNA is TGTGCCAGCAGTTTATCCACCGGACTAGCGGGAGTGGATACCGGGGAGCTGTTCTTT.

The V call is TRBV27, the J call TRBJ2-7; 10 bases fit TRBD1. With 4 bases clipped from V and 1 base from J, the junction kept 4 bases outside the gene matches. The CDR3 has 15 amino acids. Per germline, CDR1 MNHEY and CDR2 SMNVEV (reference sequence). The CDR3 sequence: CASSYGTGASYEQYF. CDR3 DNA: TGTGCCAGCAGTTACGGGACAGGGGCATCCTACGAGCAGTACTTC.

This chain joins TRBV18 and TRBJ2-1; possibly TRBD1 for D (6 bases). The germline V gene encodes CDR1 KGHSH and CDR2 LQKENI. V was pared by 5 bases and J by 4 bases, with 9 bases between. CDR3 length: 13 amino acids. In nucleotides, the CDR3 is TGTGCCAGCTCAGCGGACAGATACAATGAGCAGTTCTTC. Encoded protein: CASSADRYNEQFF.

Only a few counts were recorded for this clone. This rearrangement joins TRBV7-2 to TRBJ2-1, with 16 bases lining up with TRBD2. J lost 9 bases, V lost 4 bases, and 3 bases had no gene match. The CDR3 runs to 15 residues. Germline V gene sequence: CDR1 SGHTA, CDR2 FQGNSA. CDR3 coding DNA: TGTGCCAGCAGCTCGGGACTAGCGGGAGGGGCTGAGCAGTTCTTC. As protein: CASSSGLAGGAEQFF.